These T cell receptor beta chains were read from a single sample in a study of identifying expanded T cells in peripheral blood. The data were produced by immunoSEQ multiplex PCR, yet TCRdb's version contains in-frame clones alone and is incomplete. There are about 58,000 clones in the sample; over 85% occur only once, and around 3.5% lies in the top ten. The sample comprised blood. The receptors were sampled from a person aged 18 to 69 in good health. Both conserved end residues are part of each CDR3. The order of the fields is CDR3 protein, CDR3 DNA, D gene, clone size, V gene, CDR3 length, J gene. The D gene is left open where the match is weak. Rows may omit the clone size; those that give it use once, few, many or a size class.

CASSSWAGDYGYTF,TGTGCCAGCAGCTCTTGGGCAGGGGACTATGGCTACACCTTC,NA,NA,TRBV14,14,TRBJ1-2
CASSLVKGLSGANVLTF,TGTGCCAGCAGTTTAGTTAAGGGACTTTCTGGGGCCAACGTCCTGACTTTC,NA,NA,TRBV28,17,TRBJ2-6
CAVKAGEDRGYTF,TGTGCCGTCAAGGCCGGGGAGGATCGTGGCTACACCTTC,NA,NA,TRBV30,13,TRBJ1-2
CASSQVVADGEKLFF,TGCGCCAGCAGCCAAGTCGTGGCAGATGGCGAAAAACTGTTTTTT,NA,NA,TRBV4-3,15,TRBJ1-4
CASSQWSGSTYNEQFF,TGTGCCAGCAGCCAGTGGTCGGGAAGCACCTACAATGAGCAGTTCTTC,NA,NA,TRBV14,16,TRBJ2-1
CAWSEGAGNIQYF,TGTGCCTGGAGTGAAGGGGCGGGGAACATTCAGTACTTC,NA,once,TRBV30,13,TRBJ2-4
CASSLAGSSTYF,TGTGCCAGCAGCTTAGCCGGGTCCTCCACGTACTTC,NA,NA,TRBV7-9,12,TRBJ2-5
CASSSTVRARNTEAFF,TGTGCCAGCAGTTCGACAGTCCGGGCTCGGAACACTGAAGCTTTCTTT,NA,NA,TRBV28,16,TRBJ1-1
CASSLVNLFTDTQYF,TGTGCCAGCAGCTTAGTCAACCTGTTCACAGATACGCAGTATTTT,NA,NA,TRBV7-2,15,TRBJ2-3
CASKTGQGAIQPQHF,TGTGCCAGTAAGACAGGACAGGGGGCGATCCAGCCCCAGCATTTT,TRBD1,few,TRBV19,15,TRBJ1-5
CASSLYEGTEAFF,TGTGCCAGCAGTTTATACGAGGGCACTGAAGCTTTCTTT,NA,NA,TRBV28,13,TRBJ1-1
CSVTGVYGYTF,TGCAGCGTGACAGGGGTCTATGGCTACACCTTC,TRBD1,once,TRBV29-1,11,TRBJ1-2
CASSRDPNYGYTF,TGTGCCAGCAGCCGGGACCCTAACTATGGCTACACCTTC,NA,once,TRBV6-6,13,TRBJ1-2
CASTTGGISNEQFF,TGTGCCAGCACCACAGGGGGCATATCCAATGAGCAGTTCTTC,TRBD1,NA,TRBV13,14,TRBJ2-1
CASRLHNEQFF,TGTGCCAGCAGGCTTCACAATGAGCAGTTCTTC,NA,NA,TRBV28,11,TRBJ2-1
CAWSVGWAGQETQYF,TGTGCCTGGAGTGTGGGGTGGGCGGGGCAAGAGACCCAGTACTTC,NA,NA,TRBV30,15,TRBJ2-5
CASSKVQGAGNSPLHF,TGTGCCAGCTCGAAAGTACAGGGGGCGGGTAATTCACCCCTCCACTTT,TRBD1,NA,TRBV18,16,TRBJ1-6
CASSLGGVGETQYF,TGTGCCAGCAGCTTAGGAGGAGTTGGGGAGACCCAGTACTTC,NA,NA,TRBV13,14,TRBJ2-5
CASSFDGGYEQYF,TGTGCCAGCAGCTTCGACGGGGGATACGAGCAGTACTTC,NA,NA,TRBV5-5,13,TRBJ2-7
CASSPSRTSGVNEQFF,TGTGCCAGCTCACCATCTAGAACTAGCGGGGTAAATGAGCAGTTCTTC,TRBD2,NA,TRBV18,16,TRBJ2-1
CASSVAGATEAFF,TGTGCCAGCAGTGTTGCTGGAGCCACTGAAGCTTTCTTT,NA,NA,TRBV11-2,13,TRBJ1-1
CASSMAGYGYTF,TGTGCCAGTAGTATGGCCGGCTATGGCTACACCTTC,NA,NA,TRBV19,12,TRBJ1-2
CASSQALGSGNSPLHF,TGCGCCAGCAGCCAAGCATTGGGGTCAGGGAACTCACCCCTCCACTTT,NA,once,TRBV7-2,16,TRBJ1-6
CASSSGLAGVEQYF,TGTGCCAGCAGCAGCGGACTAGCGGGAGTCGAGCAGTACTTC,TRBD2,NA,TRBV7-9,14,TRBJ2-7
CASSLVGDLDDTQYF,TGTGCCAGCAGCTTAGTTGGGGACTTGGACGATACGCAGTATTTT,NA,NA,TRBV7-2,15,TRBJ2-3
CASSPTLSRNYEQYF,TGTGCCAGCAGTCCAACCCTAAGTAGAAACTACGAGCAGTACTTC,NA,NA,TRBV6-5,15,TRBJ2-7
CASTIEVLGRHYTF,TGTGCCAGCACCATTGAGGTGTTGGGCCGCCACTACACCTTC,NA,NA,TRBV5-6,14,TRBJ1-2
CASSPTSSTDTQYF,TGTGCCAGCAGCCCAACGTCTAGCACAGATACGCAGTATTTT,NA,NA,TRBV7-3,14,TRBJ2-3
CASSRDRAGEQFF,TGCGCCAGCAGCCGTGACAGGGCTGGGGAGCAGTTCTTC,TRBD1,NA,TRBV4-3,13,TRBJ2-1
CASSARDNEQFF,TGTGCCAGCAGTGCCCGGGACAATGAGCAGTTCTTC,NA,NA,TRBV2,12,TRBJ2-1
CASSSGQGLYGYTF,TGTGCCAGCAGCTCGGGACAGGGACTCTATGGCTACACCTTC,TRBD1,NA,TRBV7-9,14,TRBJ1-2
CASSQASVNTGELFF,TGTGCCAGCAGCCAGGCTAGCGTGAACACCGGGGAGCTGTTTTTT,NA,once,TRBV4-2,15,TRBJ2-2
CASSPGTANEKLFF,TGTGCCAGCTCACCCGGGACAGCTAATGAAAAACTGTTTTTT,TRBD1,NA,TRBV18,14,TRBJ1-4
CASSPGTLDPLGAKNIQYF,TGTGCCAGCTCACCAGGGACACTAGACCCACTAGGCGCCAAAAACATTCAGTACTTC,NA,NA,TRBV18,19,TRBJ2-4
CASRRYRDSFDTQYF,TGTGCCAGCAGACGATACCGGGACTCCTTCGATACGCAGTATTTT,NA,NA,TRBV27,15,TRBJ2-3
CASSQDGGFNEQFF,TGTGCCAGCAGCCAAGATGGGGGGTTTAATGAGCAGTTCTTC,NA,once,TRBV4-2,14,TRBJ2-1
CASSWDGTGELFF,TGTGCCAGCAGTTGGGACGGGACCGGGGAGCTGTTTTTT,NA,NA,TRBV2,13,TRBJ2-2
CASSEAGNRGTQYF,TGTGCCAGCAGTGAAGCGGGGAACAGGGGCACGCAGTATTTT,TRBD1,NA,TRBV6-1,14,TRBJ2-3
CASSLGVAGANVLTF,TGTGCCAGTAGTCTCGGGGTGGCTGGGGCCAACGTCCTGACTTTC,NA,NA,TRBV19,15,TRBJ2-6
CASSTRLAGGLSYEQYF,TGTGCCAGCAGCACTAGACTAGCGGGAGGGCTTTCCTACGAGCAGTACTTC,TRBD2,NA,TRBV7-8,17,TRBJ2-7
CASSSGTQYF,TGTGCCAGCAGCTCCGGTACGCAGTATTTT,NA,NA,TRBV7-2,10,TRBJ2-3